Presented here are 6 T cell receptor beta chains from one specimen sequenced in a study of pediatric ulcerative colitis. Generated by immunoSEQ multiplex PCR, the TCRdb table keeps only in-frame clones and is missing some. Of 30,000 or so clones listed, roughly three quarters are singletons. One to two pinch biopsies were taken from the rectum during colonoscopy. Material for sequencing was gut tissue. Every receptor here comes from a boy younger than 18 with mild ulcerative colitis.

The chain is built from TRBV5-1 and TRBJ1-6; D unclear. CDR1 SGHRS and CDR2 YFSETQ come from the germline V gene. This CDR3 has 16 residues. The V gene lost 4 bases and the J gene lost 4 bases, with 15 bases spanning the gap. The CDR3 DNA follows: TGCGCCAGCAGCCCCGGACGGACCCCGTATAATTCACCCCTCCACTTT. Amino acids: CASSPGRTPYNSPLHF.

V gene TRBV10-2 combines with J gene TRBJ2-7, with 7 bases identical to TRBD1. From germline, CDR1 is WSHSY and CDR2 SAAADI. With V trimmed by 6 bases and J by 2 bases, 4 bases remained unmatched. The CDR3 has 13 amino acids. The CDR3 DNA sequence: TGCGCCAGCAGCTCGGGACAGCCCTACGAGCAGTACTTC. Translation: CASSSGQPYEQYF.

V and J are TRBV5-1 and TRBJ1-2; unclear D gene. V was shortened by 0 bases and J by 0 bases, with 3 bases between the two germline ends. CDR1 and CDR2 (germline): SGHRS, YFSETQ. This CDR3 region has 13 residues. The CDR3, as DNA: TGCGCCAGCAGCTTGGGACCTAACTATGGCTACACCTTC. The encoded protein is CASSLGPNYGYTF.

The rearrangement uses TRBV4-1 and TRBJ1-4, with D maybe TRBD1 (5 bases). The CDR3 runs to 15 residues. CDR1 and CDR2 from the germline V gene are MGHRA and YSYEKL. V was trimmed by 4 bases and J by 5 bases, leaving 14 bases between them. The CDR3 region has the DNA TGCGCCAGCAGCCCCCGGGGGTTAGGGAATGAAAAACTGTTTTTT. This gives the protein CASSPRGLGNEKLFF.

This clone appeared a single time. This chain joins TRBV5-1 and TRBJ1-1; D unresolved. CDR1 and CDR2 (germline): SGHRS, YFSETQ. The CDR3 is 14 residues long. Trimming removed 3 bases at V and 3 bases at J, with 12 bases between. This CDR3 is CASSSGVGHTEAFF. The DNA of the CDR3 is TGCGCCAGCAGCTCTGGCGTAGGTCACACTGAAGCTTTCTTT.

This sequence joins TRBV5-6 and TRBJ1-4; D call uncertain. Trimming took off 1 base at V and 7 bases at J, with 11 bases between the two ends. The germline gives CDR1 SGHDT, CDR2 YYEEEE. The CDR3 contains 14 residues. The DNA for the CDR3 is TGTGCCAGCAGCTTGTCCGGGTCAGGTGAAAAACTGTTTTTT. This codes for CASSLSGSGEKLFF.